One and the same sample provided the 4 T cell receptor beta chains below, sequenced in a study of breast tumors, draining lymph nodes, adjacent tissues. Axillary draining lymph nodes of breast cancer patients supplied the node samples. TCRdb re-called the multiplex PCR reads through MiXCR, storing one row per CDR3 protein. The profile shows some 250,000 distinct CDR3 sequences, around 35% of them singletons. Sequencing used axillary lymph node tissue. These receptors came from a female donor with breast cancer. Some clones in this sample may be carry-over from other donors' samples.

The rearrangement uses TRBV5-6 and TRBJ1-6; the match to TRBD1 covers 8 bases. Germline CDR1 is SGHDT and CDR2 is YYEEEE. Trimming at V came to 4 bases and at J to 10 bases, leaving 10 bases not matched to a gene. The length of the CDR3 is 15 residues. The CDR3: CASSQRTGTGSPLHF. As DNA, the CDR3 is TGTGCCAGCAGCCAACGGACAGGGACAGGATCACCCCTCCACTTT. The complete variable domain, with remaining parts taken from reference TRBV5-6 and TRBJ1-6, reads DAGVTQSPTHLIKTRGQQVTLRCSPKSGHDTVSWYQQALGQGPQFIFQYYEEEERQRGNFPDRFSGHQFPNYSSELNVNALLLGDSALYLCASSQRTGTGSPLHFGNGTRLTVT.

This clonotype was picked up many times. The chain has TRBV6-5 and TRBJ1-2; no definite D call. Germline loops: CDR1 MNHEY, CDR2 SVGAGI. The CDR3 loop spans 15 amino acids. Trimming took 6 bases from V and 4 from J, leaving 18 bases between them. The CDR3 bases are TGTGCCAGCAGCCGAAACACTATGGGAGGCTATGGCTACACCTTC. Translating gives CASSRNTMGGYGYTF.

This clonotype was observed at least ten times. The chain has TRBV7-3 and TRBJ2-2, with no clear D. This CDR3 is built from 12 residues. Trimming stripped 3 bases from V and 7 bases from J, with 6 bases between. Germline CDR1 and CDR2: SGHTA and FQGTGA. DNA for the CDR3: TGTGCCAGCAGCTTTAACGGCGGGGAGCTGTTTTTT. Its translation is CASSFNGGELFF.

Notes on this clonotype: A much larger clone differs from this one at a single base, so this may be a read error. This chain links TRBV10-1 with TRBJ2-2, with a weak D call TRBD2 (5 bases). Germline V gene sequence: CDR1 WNHNN, CDR2 SYGVQD (reference sequence). The CDR3 covers 14 residues. CDR3 sequence: CASGSGGGTGELLF. The DNA for the CDR3 is TGCGCCAGCGGTTCTGGCGGTGGCACCGGGGAGCTGCTTTTT.